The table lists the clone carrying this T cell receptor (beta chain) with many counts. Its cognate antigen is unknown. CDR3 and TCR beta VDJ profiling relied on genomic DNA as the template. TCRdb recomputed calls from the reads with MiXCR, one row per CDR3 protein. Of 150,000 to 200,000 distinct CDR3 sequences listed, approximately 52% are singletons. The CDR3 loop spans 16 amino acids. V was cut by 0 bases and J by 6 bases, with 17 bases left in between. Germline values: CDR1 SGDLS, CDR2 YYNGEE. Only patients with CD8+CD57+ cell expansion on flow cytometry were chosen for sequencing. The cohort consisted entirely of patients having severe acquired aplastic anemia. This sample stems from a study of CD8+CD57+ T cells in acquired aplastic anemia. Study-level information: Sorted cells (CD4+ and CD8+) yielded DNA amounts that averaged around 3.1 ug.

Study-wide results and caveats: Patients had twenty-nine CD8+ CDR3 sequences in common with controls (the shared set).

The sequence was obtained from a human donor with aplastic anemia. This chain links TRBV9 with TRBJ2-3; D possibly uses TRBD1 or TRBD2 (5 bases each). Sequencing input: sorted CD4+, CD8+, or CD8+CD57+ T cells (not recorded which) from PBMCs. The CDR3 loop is CASSVVRDPRADTQYF. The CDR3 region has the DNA TGTGCCAGCAGCGTAGTTAGGGACCCACGCGCCGATACGCAGTATTTT.